Detailed here is one TCR beta chain. Its antigen remains unidentified. Doses given second, at about 4 or about 12 weeks, were pooled. This entry is derived from a study of T cell responses to AZD1222 COVID-19 vaccine. Broader study findings: Spike-specific TCR breadth and depth rose after two AZD1222 doses.

Sequencing was performed with immunoSEQ multiplex PCR; in TCRdb, only in-frame clones are kept and a portion is missing. The sample contains roughly 120,000 clones, approximately 86% of which appear only once. CDR1 is GTSNPN and CDR2 is SVGIG in the germline V gene (reference sequence). Trimming shortened V by 1 base and J by 0 bases, and 14 bases separated the two germline ends. The CDR3 is 16 amino acids. The V gene is TRBV30, the J gene TRBJ2-3; unclear D gene. The starting material was peripheral blood, obtained 28 days after the second AZD1222 dose. The TCR originated in an adult who received the AZD1222 COVID-19 vaccine. CDR3 region: CAWSAGLTSSTDTQYF. The DNA for the CDR3 is TGTGCCTGGAGTGCCGGGCTTACAAGTAGCACAGATACGCAGTATTTT.